The source of this TCR beta chain is a study of T cells in Graves' hyperthyroidism and ophthalmopathy. This clonotype was counted at least ten times. The source material, RNA transcripts, was used to amplify TCR beta CDR3 regions. Primed by the HTBI set, a first-round RT-PCR was run on the TCR CDR3. TCRdb passed the multiplex PCR reads through MiXCR, listing each CDR3 protein once. The table shows about 690,000 distinct CDR3 sequences, with around 16% occurring only once. Germline assignment: CDR1 SGHRS and CDR2 YFSETQ. The CDR3 runs to 14 residues. J was trimmed by 6 bases and V by 3 bases; bases with no gene match: 4.

The chain links TRBV5-1 to TRBJ1-2, with 11 bases lining up with TRBD1. The clonotype was recovered from a man over 45 with Graves' hyperthyroidism. Input material: blood. CDR3 sequence: CASSSGQGEDGYTF. The CDR3 nucleotides read TGCGCCAGCAGCTCGGGACAGGGGGAAGATGGCTACACCTTC.